The sequence of this TCR beta chain was determined in a study of cytomegalovirus exposure and HLA in healthy donors. Overall study findings and caveats: Listed as cytomegalovirus-associated were 150 or so TCR beta chains.

V lost 8 bases and J 6 bases, leaving 17 bases between the germline ends. CDR1 and CDR2 (germline): MNHNS, SASEGT. The CDR3 is 13 amino acids. Notes on this clone: The antigen is undetermined.

Primers for the PCR totalled 60 Vbeta and 13 Jbeta. Authors' data handling: The count from a later analysis was roughly 80 million unique TCR beta chains, approximately 9.9 million of them shared. Produced via immunoSEQ multiplex PCR; TCRdb's table is partial and in-frame only. V and J calls and clone size are given by that table; D and trimming were obtained from the DNA. The sample shows roughly 140,000 clones, around four fifths of them seen only once. The receptor was isolated from a male donor in good health and CMV-seronegative. The sequenced sample was PBMCs. This chain uses TRBV6-1 with TRBJ2-7; a possible D gene is TRBD2 (5 bases). The CDR3 DNA reads TGTGCCAGCGGCGGACTCCCCTCGGGCGAGCAGTACTTC. Amino acids: CASGGLPSGEQYF.